This T cell receptor beta chain was sequenced in a study of T cells in Graves' hyperthyroidism and ophthalmopathy. The investigators amplified TCR beta CDR3 regions from RNA transcripts. First-round RT-PCR targeting the TCR CDR3 was performed with the HTBI primer set. One entry per CDR3 protein results from TCRdb running MiXCR on the multiplex PCR reads. The sample has a few hundred thousand distinct CDR3 sequences; about a sixth are singletons. In its sample, this clonotype was seen many times. The target antigen is unknown. Those with hyperthyroidism were 18 to 65 years old, newly diagnosed, and ill for under 2 months. Exclusion followed for patients with uncontrolled infection, other autoimmune disease, pregnancy or lactation. Study observations and caveats: Blood held most thyroid clonotypes expanded above 0.001 frequency.

This CDR3 is built from 14 residues. V lost 5 bases, J lost 2 bases, and 7 bases stayed unmatched. Germline V gene data show CDR1 as GTSNPN and CDR2 as SVGIG (reference sequence). This sequence joins TRBV30 and TRBJ2-7; 9 nucleotides align to TRBD2. The sequencing sample was made of blood. The source is a woman in her 30s with Graves' hyperthyroidism. Here the CDR3 reads CAWGEVAGAYEQYF. As DNA, the CDR3 is TGTGCCTGGGGGGAGGTAGCGGGAGCCTACGAGCAGTACTTC.